These 11 T cell receptor beta chains originate from one sample sequenced in a study of shared clonotypes between healthy human individuals. Generated by immunoSEQ multiplex PCR, the TCRdb table keeps only in-frame clones and is missing some. The table shows about 2 million clones, with roughly 96% occurring only once. Sequenced: naive CD4+ T cells sorted from blood. Subset of the sample: CD45RA+ positively selected. These receptors originate from a young man in good health.

This clone was observed once. This chain connects TRBV5-4 to TRBJ2-7; no clear D. Trimming left V 0 bases short and J 4 bases short, with 14 bases between. The CDR3 is 15 amino acids. Germline values: CDR1 SGHNT, CDR2 YYREEE (reference sequence). The CDR3: CASSLGAAGSYEQYF. The CDR3 nucleotides are TGTGCCAGCAGCTTGGGGGCCGCCGGCTCTTACGAGCAGTACTTC.

The chain combines TRBV10-2 with TRBJ2-3; 7 bases align to TRBD1. With V trimmed by 5 bases and J by 2 bases, 10 bases remained unmatched. CDR1 is WSHSY and CDR2 is SAAADI in the germline V gene. The CDR3 runs 16 residues. The CDR3 region has the DNA TGCGCCAGCAGTATCCGTGGGACAGCCAACACAGATACGCAGTATTTT. Residues: CASSIRGTANTDTQYF.

In regard to this clone: The junction differs from germline at one of its ends, possibly a read error. The rearrangement uses TRBV7-2 and TRBJ2-3; D remains ambiguous. CDR3 size: 9 residues. CDR1 is SGHTA and CDR2 is FQGNSA in the germline V gene. The CDR3 coding sequence is TGTGCTAGCCCAGAAACGCAGTATTTT. Translated: CASPETQYF. Complete variable domain (other parts from reference TRBV7-2 and TRBJ2-3): GAGVSQSPSNKVTEKGKDVELRCDPISGHTALYWYRQSLGQGLEFLIYFQGNSAPDKSGLPSDRFSAERTGGSVSTLTIQRTQQEDSAVYLCASPETQYFGPGTRLTVL.

Remarks on this clone: Other DNA sequences from this sample encode an identical CDR3 as well. The chain couples TRBV6-5 to TRBJ1-4; tentatively, D is TRBD1 (6 bases). Germline-derived CDR1 and CDR2 are MNHEY and SVGAGI. CDR3 length equals 14 residues. V lost 4 bases to trimming and J lost 3 bases, with 9 bases between them. CDR3 in amino acids: CASSLTGPNEKLFF. The CDR3 DNA reads TGTGCCAGCAGTTTAACAGGGCCTAATGAAAAACTGTTTTTT.

V is TRBV13 and J is TRBJ1-5; 9 bases match TRBD1. The V segment lost 0 bases and the J segment 1 base; nucleotides outside the gene matches: 4. The CDR3 is made up of 17 amino acids. Looked up from germline, CDR1 is PRHDT and CDR2 is FYEKMQ (reference sequence). The CDR3 DNA reads as TGTGCCAGCAGCTTAGGCGGGACAGGGAGAAGCAATCAGCCCCAGCATTTT. This codes for CASSLGGTGRSNQPQHF.

This chain joins TRBV25-1 and TRBJ2-5; 8 bases fit TRBD1. With 2 bases clipped from V and 6 bases from J, the junction kept 8 bases outside the gene matches. This CDR3 contains 15 residues. CDR1 is MGHDK and CDR2 is SYGVNS in the germline V gene. The CDR3 sequence: CASSEPTGGAKTQYF. CDR3 sequence (DNA): TGTGCCAGCAGTGAACCTACAGGGGGTGCGAAGACCCAGTACTTC. The full variable domain, with the rest looked up from reference TRBV25-1 and TRBJ2-5, is EADIYQTPRYLVIGTGKKITLECSQTMGHDKMYWYQQDPGMELHLIHYSYGVNSTEKGDLSSESTVSRIRTEHFPLTLESARPSHTSQYLCASSEPTGGAKTQYFGPGTRLLVL.

Notes on this clone: This sample also contains other DNA sequences that code for the same CDR3. The rearrangement links TRBV20-1 to TRBJ1-4; D gene uncertain. Germline CDR1 DFQATT, CDR2 SNEGSKA (reference sequence). The CDR3 is 10 amino acids. V lost 2 bases, J lost 8 bases, and 3 bases lay in between. The CDR3 nucleotides are TGCAGTGCTAGACGAGAAAAACTGTTTTTT. Its protein is CSARREKLFF.

The chain recombines TRBV6-5 with TRBJ2-3; D not resolved. V was trimmed by 2 bases and J by 2 bases, leaving 8 bases between them. Germline loops: CDR1 MNHEY, CDR2 SVGAGI. The CDR3 contains 14 residues. The CDR3 nucleotides read TGTGCCAGCAGTTACGCGCAGTCCACAGATACGCAGTATTTT. This codes for CASSYAQSTDTQYF.

The rearrangement uses TRBV12-5 and TRBJ2-3; perhaps TRBD2 as D (6 bases). V shed 7 bases and J shed 7 bases, with 12 bases lying between them. Germline V gene sequence: CDR1 LGHNT, CDR2 FRNRAP. The CDR3 totals 12 residues. Written as DNA, the CDR3 is TGTGCTAGTGCGGGGGACCCTTATACGCAGTATTTT. It is translated as CASAGDPYTQYF.

This chain connects TRBV13 to TRBJ2-3; no definite D call. Germline loops: CDR1 PRHDT, CDR2 FYEKMQ (reference sequence). The CDR3 is made up of 12 amino acids. Trimming took off 8 bases at V and 5 bases at J, with 11 bases between the two ends. CDR3 sequence: CASAERGDTQYF. CDR3 coding DNA: TGTGCCAGCGCCGAGAGAGGAGATACGCAGTATTTT.

The V gene is TRBV29-1, the J gene TRBJ1-5; tentatively, D is TRBD1 (5 bases). V lost 1 base and J lost 6, with 10 bases in between. The CDR3 covers 13 residues. Germline assignment: CDR1 SQVTM and CDR2 ANQGSEA. CDR3 loop: CSVEVVRGQPQHF. The CDR3 region has the DNA TGCAGCGTTGAAGTCGTAAGGGGTCAGCCCCAGCATTTT.